This entry is about one TCR beta chain. This record comes from a study of PD-L1 blockade in urothelial cancer. The V gene lost 5 bases and the J gene lost 5 bases, with 18 bases spanning the gap. CDR1 SGHAT and CDR2 FQNNGV come from the germline V gene. The length of the CDR3 is 15 residues. Libraries were prepared by immunoSEQ multiplex PCR; TCRdb keeps only in-frame clonotypes and omits some of them. There are some 100,000 clones in the sample; about 90% occur only once, and almost 0.95% lies in the top ten. The sample was PBMCs, taken around atezolizumab (anti-PD-L1) treatment. The sequence came from a woman older than 75 with urothelial cancer. V gene TRBV11-2 combines with J gene TRBJ2-5; the D gene is possibly TRBD2 (6 bases). CDR3 in DNA: TGTGCCAGCAGCACGGAGGGACGTACGAGGGAGACCCAGTACTTC. Its protein is CASSTEGRTRETQYF. The full variable domain, its missing parts supplied by reference TRBV11-2 and TRBJ2-5, is EAGVAQSPRYKIIEKRQSVAFWCNPISGHATLYWYQQILGQGPKLLIQFQNNGVVDDSQLPKDRFSAERLKGVDSTLKIQPAKLEDSAVYLCASSTEGRTRETQYFGPGTRLLVL.